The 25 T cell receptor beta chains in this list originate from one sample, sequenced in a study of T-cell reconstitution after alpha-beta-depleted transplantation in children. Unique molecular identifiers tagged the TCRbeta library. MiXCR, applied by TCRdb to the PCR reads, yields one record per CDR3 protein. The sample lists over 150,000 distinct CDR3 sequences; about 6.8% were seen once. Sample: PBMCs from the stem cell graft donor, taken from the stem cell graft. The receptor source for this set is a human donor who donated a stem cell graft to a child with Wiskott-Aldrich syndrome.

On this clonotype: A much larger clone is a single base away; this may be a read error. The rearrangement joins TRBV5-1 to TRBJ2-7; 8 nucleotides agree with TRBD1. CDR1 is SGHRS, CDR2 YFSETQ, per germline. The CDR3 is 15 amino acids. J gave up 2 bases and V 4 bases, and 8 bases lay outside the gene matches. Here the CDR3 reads CASSLTGGSPYEQYF. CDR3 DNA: TGCGCCAGCAGCCTTACAGGGGGGAGCCCCTACGAGCAGTACTTC.

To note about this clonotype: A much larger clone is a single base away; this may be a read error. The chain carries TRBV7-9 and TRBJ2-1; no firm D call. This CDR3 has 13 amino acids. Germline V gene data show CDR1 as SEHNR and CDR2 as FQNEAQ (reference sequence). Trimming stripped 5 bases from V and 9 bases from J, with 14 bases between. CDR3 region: CASSLDTRIEQFF. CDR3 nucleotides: TGTGCCAGCAGCCTAGATACACGGATTGAGCAGTTCTTC.

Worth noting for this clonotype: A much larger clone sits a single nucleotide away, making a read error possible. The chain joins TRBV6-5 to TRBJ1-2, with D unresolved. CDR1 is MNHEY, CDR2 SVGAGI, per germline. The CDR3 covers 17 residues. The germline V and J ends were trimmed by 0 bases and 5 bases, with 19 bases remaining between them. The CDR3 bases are TGTGCCAGCAGTTACTCGAGGGCGCGTTGGCTCCGGTATGGCTACACCTTC. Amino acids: CASSYSRARWLRYGYTF.

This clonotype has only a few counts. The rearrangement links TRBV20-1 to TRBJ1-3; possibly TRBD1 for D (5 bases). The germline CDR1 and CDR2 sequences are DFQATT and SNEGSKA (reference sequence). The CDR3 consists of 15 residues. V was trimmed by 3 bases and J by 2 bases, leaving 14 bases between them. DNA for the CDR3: TGCAGTGCTAGCGGGGGGGTGGGCGCTGGAAACACCATATATTTT. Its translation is CSASGGVGAGNTIYF.

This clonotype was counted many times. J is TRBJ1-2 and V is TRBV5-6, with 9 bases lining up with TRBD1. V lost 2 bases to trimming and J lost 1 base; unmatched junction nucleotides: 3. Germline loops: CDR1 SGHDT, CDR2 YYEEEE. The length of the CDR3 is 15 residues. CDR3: CASSFRDRVNYGYTF. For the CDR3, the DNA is TGTGCCAGCAGCTTCCGGGACAGGGTTAACTATGGCTACACCTTC.

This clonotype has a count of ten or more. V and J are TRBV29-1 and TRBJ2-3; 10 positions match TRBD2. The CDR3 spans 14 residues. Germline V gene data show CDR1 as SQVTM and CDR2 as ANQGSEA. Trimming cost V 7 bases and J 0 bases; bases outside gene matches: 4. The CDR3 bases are TGCAGCGGTGCACTAGCGGGAAGCACAGATACGCAGTATTTT. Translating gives CSGALAGSTDTQYF.

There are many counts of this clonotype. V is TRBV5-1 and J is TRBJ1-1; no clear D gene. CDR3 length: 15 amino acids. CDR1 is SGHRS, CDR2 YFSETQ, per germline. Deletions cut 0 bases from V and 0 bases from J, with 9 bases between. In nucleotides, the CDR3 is TGCGCCAGCAGCTTGGGGTCAGGACTGAACACTGAAGCTTTCTTT. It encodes CASSLGSGLNTEAFF.

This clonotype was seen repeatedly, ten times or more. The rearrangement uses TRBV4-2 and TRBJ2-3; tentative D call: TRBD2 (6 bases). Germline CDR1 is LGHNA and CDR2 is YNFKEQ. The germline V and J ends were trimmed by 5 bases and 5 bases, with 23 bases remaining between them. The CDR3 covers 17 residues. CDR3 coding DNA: TGTGCCAGCAGCTTTGTCGGCGGTGGGCGGGGCAAAGATACGCAGTATTTT. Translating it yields CASSFVGGGRGKDTQYF.

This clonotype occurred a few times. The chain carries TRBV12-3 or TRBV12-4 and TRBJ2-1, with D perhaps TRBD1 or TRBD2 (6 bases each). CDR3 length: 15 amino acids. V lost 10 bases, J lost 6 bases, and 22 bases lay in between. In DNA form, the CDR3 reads TGTGCCACCAAGGCGAGGGGGGAGATTGGCAATGAGCAGTTCTTC. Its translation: CATKARGEIGNEQFF.

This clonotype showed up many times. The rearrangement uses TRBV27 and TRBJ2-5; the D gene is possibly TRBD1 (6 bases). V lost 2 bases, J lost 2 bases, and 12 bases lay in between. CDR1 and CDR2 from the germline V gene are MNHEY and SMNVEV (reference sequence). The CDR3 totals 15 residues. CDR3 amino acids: CASSLPPGQQETQYF. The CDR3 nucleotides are TGTGCCAGCAGTTTACCTCCGGGACAACAAGAGACCCAGTACTTC.

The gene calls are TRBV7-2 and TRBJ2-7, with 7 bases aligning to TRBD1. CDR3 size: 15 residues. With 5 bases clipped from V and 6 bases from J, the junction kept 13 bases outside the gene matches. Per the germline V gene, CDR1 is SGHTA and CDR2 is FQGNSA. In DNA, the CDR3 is TGTGCCAGCAGCCCACAGGGGACACTTCCTAGCGAGCAGTACTTC. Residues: CASSPQGTLPSEQYF.

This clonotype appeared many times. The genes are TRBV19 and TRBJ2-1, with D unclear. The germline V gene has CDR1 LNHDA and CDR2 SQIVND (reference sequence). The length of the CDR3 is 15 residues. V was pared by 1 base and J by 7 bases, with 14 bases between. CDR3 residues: CASSIVELTINEQFF. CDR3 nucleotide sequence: TGTGCCAGTAGTATAGTGGAACTAACGATAAATGAGCAGTTCTTC.

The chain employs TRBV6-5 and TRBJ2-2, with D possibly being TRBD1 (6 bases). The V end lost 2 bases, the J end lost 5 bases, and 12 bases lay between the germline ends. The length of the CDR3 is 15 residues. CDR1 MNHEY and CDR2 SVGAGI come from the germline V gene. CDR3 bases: TGTGCCAGCAGTTACCCTACAGGGAGTACCGGGGAGCTGTTTTTT. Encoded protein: CASSYPTGSTGELFF.

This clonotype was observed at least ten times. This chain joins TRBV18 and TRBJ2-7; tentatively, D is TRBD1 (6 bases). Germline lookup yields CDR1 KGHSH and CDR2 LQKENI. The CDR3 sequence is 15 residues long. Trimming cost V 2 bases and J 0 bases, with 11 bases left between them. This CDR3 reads CASSPAQGLSYEQYF. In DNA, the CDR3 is TGTGCCAGCTCACCAGCGCAGGGGCTCTCCTACGAGCAGTACTTC.

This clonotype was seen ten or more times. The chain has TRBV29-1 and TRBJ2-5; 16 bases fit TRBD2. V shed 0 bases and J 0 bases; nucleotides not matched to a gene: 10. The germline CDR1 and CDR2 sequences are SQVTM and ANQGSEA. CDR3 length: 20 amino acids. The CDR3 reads CSVEDYPPGTSGRDQETQYF. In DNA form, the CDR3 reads TGCAGCGTTGAAGATTATCCCCCCGGGACTAGCGGGAGGGACCAAGAGACCCAGTACTTC.

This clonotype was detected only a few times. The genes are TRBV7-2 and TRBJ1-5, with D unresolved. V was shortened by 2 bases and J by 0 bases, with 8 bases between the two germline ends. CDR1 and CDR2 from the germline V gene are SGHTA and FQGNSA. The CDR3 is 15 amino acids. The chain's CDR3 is CASSLRENSNQPQHF. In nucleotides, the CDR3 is TGTGCCAGCAGCTTACGGGAGAATAGCAATCAGCCCCAGCATTTT.

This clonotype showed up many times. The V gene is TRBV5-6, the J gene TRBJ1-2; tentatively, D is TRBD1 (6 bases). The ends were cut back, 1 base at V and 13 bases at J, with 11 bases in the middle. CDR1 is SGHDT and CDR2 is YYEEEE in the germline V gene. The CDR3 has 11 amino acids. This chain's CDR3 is CASSLTDRLTF. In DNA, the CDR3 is TGTGCCAGCAGCTTGACAGACAGGCTCACCTTC.

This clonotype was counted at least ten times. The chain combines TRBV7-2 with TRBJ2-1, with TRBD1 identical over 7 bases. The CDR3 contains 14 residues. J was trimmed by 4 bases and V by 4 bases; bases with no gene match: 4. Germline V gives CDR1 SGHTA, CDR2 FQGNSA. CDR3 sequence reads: CASSYSGQYNEQFF. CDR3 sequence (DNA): TGTGCCAGCAGCTACTCGGGACAGTACAATGAGCAGTTCTTC.

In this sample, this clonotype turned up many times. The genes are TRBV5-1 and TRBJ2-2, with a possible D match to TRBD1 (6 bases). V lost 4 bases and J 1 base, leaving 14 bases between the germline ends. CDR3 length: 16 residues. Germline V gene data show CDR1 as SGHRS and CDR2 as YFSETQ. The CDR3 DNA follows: TGCGCCAGCAGCCCCATCCGGGGACAGAACACCGGGGAGCTGTTTTTT. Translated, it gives CASSPIRGQNTGELFF.

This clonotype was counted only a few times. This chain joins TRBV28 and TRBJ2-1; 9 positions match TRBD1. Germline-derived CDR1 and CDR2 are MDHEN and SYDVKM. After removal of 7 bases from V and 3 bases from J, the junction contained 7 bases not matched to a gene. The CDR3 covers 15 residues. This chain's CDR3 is CASINPGQGYNEQFF. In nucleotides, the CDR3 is TGTGCCAGCATTAATCCGGGACAGGGCTACAATGAGCAGTTCTTC. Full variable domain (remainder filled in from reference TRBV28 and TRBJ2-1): DVKVTQSSRYLVKRTGEKVFLECVQDMDHENMFWYRQDPGLGLRLIYFSYDVKMKEKGDIPEGYSVSREKKERFSLILESASTNQTSMYLCASINPGQGYNEQFFGPGTRLTVL.

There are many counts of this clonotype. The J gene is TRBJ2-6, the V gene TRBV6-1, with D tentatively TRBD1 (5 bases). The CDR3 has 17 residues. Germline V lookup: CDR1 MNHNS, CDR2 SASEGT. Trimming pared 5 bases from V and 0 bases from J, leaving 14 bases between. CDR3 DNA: TGTGCCAGCAGTCCAACCGGACACTACTCTGGGGCCAACGTCCTGACTTTC. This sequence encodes CASSPTGHYSGANVLTF.

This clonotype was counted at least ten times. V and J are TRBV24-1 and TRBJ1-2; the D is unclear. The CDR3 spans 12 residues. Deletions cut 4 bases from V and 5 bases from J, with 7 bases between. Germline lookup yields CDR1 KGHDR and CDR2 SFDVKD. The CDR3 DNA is TGTGCCACCAGTGACCTAGAGTATGGCTACACCTTC. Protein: CATSDLEYGYTF.

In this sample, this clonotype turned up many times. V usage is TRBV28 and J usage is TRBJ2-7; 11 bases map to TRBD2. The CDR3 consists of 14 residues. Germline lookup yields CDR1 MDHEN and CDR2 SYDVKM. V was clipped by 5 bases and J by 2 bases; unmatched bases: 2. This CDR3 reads CASSTTSGAYEQYF. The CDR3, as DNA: TGTGCCAGCAGTACGACTAGCGGGGCCTACGAGCAGTACTTC.

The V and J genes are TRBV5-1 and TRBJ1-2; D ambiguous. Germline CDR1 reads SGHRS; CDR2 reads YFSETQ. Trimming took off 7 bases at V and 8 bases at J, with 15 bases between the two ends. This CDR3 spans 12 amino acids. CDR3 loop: CASAAGYGGYTF. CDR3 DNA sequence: TGCGCCAGCGCGGCAGGCTATGGCGGCTACACCTTC.

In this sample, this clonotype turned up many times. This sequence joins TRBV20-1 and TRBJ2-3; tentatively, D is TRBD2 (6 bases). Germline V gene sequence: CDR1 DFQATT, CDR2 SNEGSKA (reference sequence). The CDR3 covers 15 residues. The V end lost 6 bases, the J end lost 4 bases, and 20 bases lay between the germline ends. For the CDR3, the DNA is TGCAGTGCGTTCAAGCCGGGGGATGTTTCAGATACGCAGTATTTT. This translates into CSAFKPGDVSDTQYF.